Given below is one T cell receptor beta chain in context. No antigen is known for it. The data are from a study of Tregs in tolerant kidney transplant recipients. Broader study findings: Biological reproducibility was not directly addressed in this study. Few patients were studied, so findings need validation in larger groups. Tolerant patients' donor-specific Tregs expanded beyond overall Tregs, suggesting antigen-driven growth. Expanding Tregs on activated donor B cells appeared to best identify donor-specific TCRbeta clones.

This CDR3 has 14 amino acids. Trimming removed 5 bases from V and 4 bases from J, with 11 bases in between. CDR1 and CDR2 (germline): ENHRY, SYGVKD. The assay was immunoSEQ multiplex PCR, and TCRdb's table has in-frame clones only and misses some. The table lists about 100,000 clones, over 85% of them singletons. The nonmyeloablative bone marrow transplants came from related graft donors, with transient mixed chimerism. The sample consisted of CD4+ T cells from blood (PBMCs), taken 12 months after the transplant. The source is a human patient who received a combined kidney and bone marrow transplant. Some of the T cells may derive from the graft donor. V usage is TRBV10-3 and J usage is TRBJ1-4, with a tentative D call TRBD1 (6 bases). The CDR3 nucleotides are TGTGCCATCAGTAGGGACAACTATAATGAAAAACTGTTTTTT. It yields the protein CAISRDNYNEKLFF.